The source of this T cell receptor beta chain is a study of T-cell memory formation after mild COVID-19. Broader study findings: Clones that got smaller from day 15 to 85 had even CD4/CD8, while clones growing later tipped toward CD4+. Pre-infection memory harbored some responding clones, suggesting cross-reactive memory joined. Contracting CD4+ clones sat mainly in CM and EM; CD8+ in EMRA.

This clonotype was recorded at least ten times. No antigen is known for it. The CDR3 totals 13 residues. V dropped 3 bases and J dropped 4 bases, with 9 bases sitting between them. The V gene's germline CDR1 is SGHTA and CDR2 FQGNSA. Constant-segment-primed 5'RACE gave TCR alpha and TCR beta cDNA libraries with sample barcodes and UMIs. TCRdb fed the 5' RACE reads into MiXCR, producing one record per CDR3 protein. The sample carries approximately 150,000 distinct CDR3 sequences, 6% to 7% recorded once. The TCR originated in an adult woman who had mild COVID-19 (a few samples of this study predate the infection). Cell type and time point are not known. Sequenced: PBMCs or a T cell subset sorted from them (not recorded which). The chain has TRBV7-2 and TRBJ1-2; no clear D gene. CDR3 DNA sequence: TGTGCCAGCAGCTTCGGACTGAGCTATGGCTACACCTTC. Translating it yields CASSFGLSYGYTF.